This TCR beta chain was sequenced during a study of control samples from healthy donors and cancer patients. V lost 3 bases, J lost 10 bases, and 11 bases stayed unmatched. Germline CDR1 SGDLS, CDR2 YYNGEE. The CDR3 spans 16 residues. TCRdb's copy holds only in-frame clones and misses some; the assay was immunoSEQ multiplex PCR. The sample holds 110,000 to 150,000 clones, less than 90% seen once. The chain employs TRBV9 and TRBJ1-6, with 9 bases aligning to TRBD1. The source of this sequence is a woman younger than 45 in good health. The material sequenced was blood. The CDR3 spells CASSATFGTGNSPLHF. The CDR3 DNA reads as TGTGCCAGCAGCGCTACTTTCGGGACAGGGAACTCACCCCTCCACTTT.